One sample yielded the 23 T cell receptor beta chains listed below, sequenced in a study of blood T cell repertoires in COVID-19. Libraries were prepared by immunoSEQ multiplex PCR; TCRdb keeps only in-frame clonotypes and omits some of them. This sample has 110,000 or so clones; about 90% occur once, and the top ten carry around 1.2%. Sequenced material: peripheral blood. The receptors stem from a human donor in a cohort sampled during active COVID-19.

The chain employs TRBV11-2 and TRBJ2-1; the D is unclear. Germline CDR1 SGHAT, CDR2 FQNNGV. The CDR3 totals 16 residues. V lost 0 bases, J lost 4 bases, and 13 bases lay in between. The CDR3 reads CASSLDSAGSYNEQFF. CDR3 bases: TGTGCCAGCAGCTTAGATAGTGCAGGTTCGTACAATGAGCAGTTCTTC.

The chain couples TRBV5-4 to TRBJ2-5, with D tentatively TRBD2 (5 bases). The CDR3 is made up of 14 amino acids. The ends were cut back, 3 bases at V and 5 bases at J, with 14 bases in the middle. Looked up from germline, CDR1 is SGHNT and CDR2 is YYREEE (reference sequence). The CDR3, as DNA: TGTGCCAGCAGCTCGGACTTGGTGGGGGAGACCCAGTACTTC. Translation gives CASSSDLVGETQYF.

This chain connects TRBV7-9 to TRBJ2-3; 11 nucleotides match TRBD2. The CDR3 length is 17 residues. V trimming: 8 bases; J trimming: 5 bases; junction bases outside the gene matches: 15. The V gene's germline CDR1 is SEHNR and CDR2 FQNEAQ (reference sequence). In DNA form, the CDR3 reads TGTGCCAGCGAGAACTGGCTAACTAGCGGGAGATTAGATACGCAGTATTTT. Its protein is CASENWLTSGRLDTQYF. Full variable domain (rest looked up from reference TRBV7-9 and TRBJ2-3): DTGVSQNPRHKITKRGQNVTFRCDPISEHNRLYWYRQTLGQGPEFLTYFQNEAQLEKSRLLSDRFSAERPKGSFSTLEIQRTEQGDSAMYLCASENWLTSGRLDTQYFGPGTRLTVL.

The V call is TRBV3-1 (or the pseudogene TRBV3-2), the J call TRBJ2-2; D is undetermined. V lost 4 bases, J lost 5 bases, and 11 bases lay in between. This CDR3 has 14 amino acids. Germline V CDR1 and CDR2: LGHDT, YNNKEL (reference sequence). The CDR3 loop is CASSLRAATGELFF. CDR3 DNA sequence: TGTGCCAGCAGCCTCCGCGCGGCAACCGGGGAGCTGTTTTTT.

This clone showed up just once. V is TRBV6-2 or TRBV6-3 and J is TRBJ2-1; no clear D. The CDR3 consists of 11 residues. CDR1 is MNHEY and CDR2 is SVGEGT in the germline V gene. The ends were cut back, 5 bases at V and 9 bases at J, with 8 bases in the middle. The CDR3 DNA reads TGTGCCAGCAGTCTAGTATCTGAGCAGTTCTTC. Translation gives CASSLVSEQFF.

A single count supports this clone. This CDR3 reads CANLGTATLALLNQPQHF. CDR3 DNA: TGTGCCAACCTCGGGACAGCAACTCTAGCCCTCCTCAATCAGCCCCAGCATTTT. This chain joins TRBV21-1 and TRBJ1-5; the table's TRBD1 call for D was not verified on the DNA. TRBV21-1 is given as a pseudogene. This CDR3 is built from 18 residues.

V is TRBV2 and J is TRBJ2-6; tentatively, D is TRBD2 (5 bases). The CDR3 sequence is 16 residues long. Trimming cost V 8 bases and J 2 bases, with 16 bases left between them. Germline V gene lookup returns CDR1 SNHLY and CDR2 FYNNEI. CDR3 loop: CASDAAGGPGANVLTF. In nucleotides, the CDR3 is TGTGCCAGCGATGCAGCAGGAGGCCCTGGGGCCAACGTCCTGACTTTC.

The gene calls are TRBV18 and TRBJ2-6, with no clear D. This CDR3 is 18 amino acids long. Trimming shortened V by 2 bases and J by 0 bases, and 14 bases separated the two germline ends. Germline CDR1 KGHSH, CDR2 LQKENI. The CDR3 DNA sequence: TGTGCCAGCTCACCAGTCCAGGCAACCTACTCTGGGGCCAACGTCCTGACTTTC. It encodes CASSPVQATYSGANVLTF.

This rearrangement joins TRBV7-9 to TRBJ1-1; D not certain. CDR1 is SEHNR and CDR2 is FQNEAQ in the germline V gene (reference sequence). CDR3 length: 12 amino acids. The V gene lost 3 bases and the J gene lost 5 bases, with 7 bases spanning the gap. The CDR3 nucleotides read TGTGCCAGCAGCTTTGGCCATACTGAAGCTTTCTTT. Translating it yields CASSFGHTEAFF.

The rearrangement links TRBV7-8 to TRBJ2-7; D might be TRBD2 (7 bases). With 1 base removed from V and 3 bases from J, the gap between germline ends came to 19 bases. The CDR3 is 17 residues long. From germline, CDR1 is SGHVS and CDR2 FQNEAQ. DNA of the CDR3: TGTGCCAGCAGCTTAGGGGGCGGACTAGGGGGATTCTACGAGCAGTACTTC. Its protein product is CASSLGGGLGGFYEQYF. Combining the CDR3 with reference TRBV7-8 and TRBJ2-7 gives the whole variable domain GAGVSQSPRYKVAKRGQDVALRCDPISGHVSLFWYQQALGQGPEFLTYFQNEAQLDKSGLPSDRFFAERPEGSVSTLKIQRTQQEDSAVYLCASSLGGGLGGFYEQYFGPGTRLTVT.

The rearrangement joins TRBV13 to TRBJ2-3, with TRBD2 matching over 11 bases. V lost 5 bases, J lost 2 bases, and 6 bases stayed unmatched. Germline CDR1 is PRHDT and CDR2 is FYEKMQ (reference sequence). CDR3 length equals 16 residues. The CDR3 bases are TGTGCCAGCAGCCACCTAGCGGGGGGCCCCACAGATACGCAGTATTTT. Translated, it gives CASSHLAGGPTDTQYF.

In its sample, this clone was seen once. V and J are TRBV4-2 and TRBJ2-3; 12 nucleotides align to TRBD2. This CDR3 is 19 amino acids long. CDR1 is LGHNA and CDR2 is YNFKEQ in the germline V gene. V shed 4 bases and J 0 bases; nucleotides not matched to a gene: 11. The CDR3 coding sequence is TGTGCCAGCAGCCGAGGTCAACTAGCGGGAGGACGTAGCACAGATACGCAGTATTTT. It is translated as CASSRGQLAGGRSTDTQYF.

The chain employs TRBV6-5 and TRBJ1-2; TRBD1 is a possible D gene (5 bases). V was cut by 2 bases and J by 7 bases, with 8 bases left in between. Germline V gene lookup returns CDR1 MNHEY and CDR2 SVGAGI. CDR3 length equals 12 residues. CDR3 sequence: CASSYGGGGYTF. CDR3 in DNA: TGTGCCAGCAGTTACGGGGGAGGTGGCTACACCTTC.

The chain links TRBV5-4 to TRBJ1-3; D remains unclear. The CDR3 covers 13 residues. CDR1 and CDR2 (germline): SGHNT, YYREEE (reference sequence). The ends were cut back, 4 bases at V and 9 bases at J, with 14 bases in the middle. The CDR3 nucleotides read TGTGCCAGCAGCCATGACCGTGGAGGCACCATATATTTT. This gives the protein CASSHDRGGTIYF.

V usage is TRBV4-2 and J usage is TRBJ1-4, with D uncertain. Germline V gene sequence: CDR1 LGHNA, CDR2 YNFKEQ. Trimming cost V 0 bases and J 3 bases, with 11 bases left between them. The CDR3 runs 16 residues. In DNA form, the CDR3 reads TGTGCCAGCAGCCAAGACGAGGGTTCGGCTAATGAAAAACTGTTTTTT. This encodes CASSQDEGSANEKLFF.

This clone was seen only once. The J gene is TRBJ1-4, the V gene TRBV5-6; D remains unclear. Germline V gene lookup returns CDR1 SGHDT and CDR2 YYEEEE. The V gene lost 1 base and the J gene lost 4 bases, with 8 bases spanning the gap. This CDR3 has 14 residues. CDR3 sequence (DNA): TGTGCCAGCAGCTTGTTCCCAGTTAATGAAAAACTGTTTTTT. Translation gives CASSLFPVNEKLFF.

The CDR3 sequence is CASSRSGPLSYNEQFF. The CDR3 bases are TGTGCCAGCAGCCGAAGCGGGCCGCTCTCCTACAATGAGCAGTTCTTC. This sequence joins TRBV5-4 and TRBJ2-1, with D possibly TRBD2 on 6 matching bases. This CDR3 region has 16 residues. Germline V CDR1 and CDR2: SGHNT, YYREEE (reference sequence). Trimming left V 4 bases short and J 0 bases short, with 14 bases between.

This clone was seen a handful of times. The genes are TRBV19 and TRBJ2-1; 9 positions agree with TRBD2. The V gene's germline CDR1 is LNHDA and CDR2 SQIVND (reference sequence). This CDR3 contains 14 residues. V gave up 4 bases and J gave up 4 bases; unmatched junction bases: 2. The DNA for the CDR3 is TGTGCCAGTAGTACCCTAGCGGGGTACAATGAGCAGTTCTTC. Translated: CASSTLAGYNEQFF.

The CDR3 region is CASRLKEGKRDPYEQYF. The CDR3 DNA reads as TGTGCCAGCAGGCTTAAGGAGGGGAAGCGGGACCCCTACGAGCAGTACTTC. The chain joins TRBV21-1 to TRBJ2-7; the table's D call of TRBD2 was not tested on the DNA. TRBV21-1 is a listed pseudogene. The CDR3 spans 17 residues.

This chain uses TRBV12-3 or TRBV12-4 with TRBJ2-7; 10 bases line up with TRBD1. The CDR3 spans 13 residues. V shed 5 bases and J 3 bases; nucleotides not matched to a gene: 1. CDR3 residues: CASSRTGGYEQYF. In nucleotides, the CDR3 is TGTGCCAGCAGTCGGACAGGGGGCTACGAGCAGTACTTC.

In this sample, this clone turned up once. In the same sample, other DNA sequences code for this CDR3. V and J are TRBV3-1 (or the pseudogene TRBV3-2) and TRBJ2-1; TRBD2 agrees at 8 bases. The CDR3 extends over 16 amino acids. The V gene's germline CDR1 is LGHDT and CDR2 YNNKEL (reference sequence). The junction had 3 bases not matched to a gene; V was cut back by 0 bases and J by 2 bases. CDR3 DNA sequence: TGTGCCAGCAGCCAAGATGTGCGGGGGGCCTACAATGAGCAGTTCTTC. Translation gives CASSQDVRGAYNEQFF.

J is TRBJ1-2 and V is TRBV19; a possible D gene is TRBD1 (5 bases). Germline assignment: CDR1 LNHDA and CDR2 SQIVND (reference sequence). This CDR3 spans 15 amino acids. Trimming left V 0 bases short and J 2 bases short, with 10 bases between. The CDR3 here is CASSIEGDSNYGYTF. For the CDR3, the DNA is TGTGCCAGTAGTATAGAGGGGGACTCGAACTATGGCTACACCTTC.

The V call is TRBV7-3, the J call TRBJ1-1; a weak D match, TRBD1 (6 bases). The CDR3 has 14 residues. Trimming took off 4 bases at V and 1 base at J, with 10 bases between the two ends. In germline, CDR1 is SGHTA, CDR2 FQGTGA. CDR3 in DNA: TGTGCCAGCAGCTCCCCGGACAGGAACACTGAAGCTTTCTTT. It codes for CASSSPDRNTEAFF.